This note documents a single T cell receptor beta chain sequence. Antigen specificity is unknown. MiXCR, run by TCRdb on the 5' RACE reads, gives a single entry per CDR3 protein. The sample yields approximately 410,000 distinct CDR3 sequences, less than 25% seen once. This entry belongs to a study of T-cell memory formation after mild COVID-19. The CDR3 runs 11 residues. V trimming: 5 bases; J trimming: 16 bases; junction bases outside the gene matches: 4. Germline CDR1 reads SEHNR; CDR2 reads FQNEAQ (reference sequence). Broader study findings: Memory cells collected pre-infection included some clones that later responded, suggesting cross-reactive memory joined. Contracting clones from day 15 to 85 showed balanced CD4/CD8; later expanders favored CD4+.

This chain uses TRBV7-9 with TRBJ2-4; the match to TRBD2 covers 11 bases. The source is an adult woman who had mild COVID-19 (a few samples of this study predate the infection). Cell type and time point are not known. Input material: PBMCs or a T cell subset sorted from them (not recorded which). In nucleotides, the CDR3 is TGTGCCAGCAGCACTACTAGCGGGAGCTACTTC. It translates to CASSTTSGSYF.